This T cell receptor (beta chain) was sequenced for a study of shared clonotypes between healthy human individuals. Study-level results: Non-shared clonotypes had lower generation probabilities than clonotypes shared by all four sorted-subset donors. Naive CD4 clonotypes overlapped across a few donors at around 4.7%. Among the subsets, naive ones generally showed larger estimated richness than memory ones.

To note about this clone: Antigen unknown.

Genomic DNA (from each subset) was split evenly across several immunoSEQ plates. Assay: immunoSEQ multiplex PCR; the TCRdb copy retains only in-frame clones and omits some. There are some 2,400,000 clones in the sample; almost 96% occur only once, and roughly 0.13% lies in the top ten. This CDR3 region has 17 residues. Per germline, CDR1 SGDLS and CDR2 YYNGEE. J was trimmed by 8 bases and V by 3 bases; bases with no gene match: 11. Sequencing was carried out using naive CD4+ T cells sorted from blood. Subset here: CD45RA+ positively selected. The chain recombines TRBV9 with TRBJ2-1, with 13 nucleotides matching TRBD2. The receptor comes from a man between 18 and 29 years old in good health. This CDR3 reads CASSAIRTSGSGDEQFF. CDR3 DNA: TGTGCCAGCAGCGCTATTCGGACTAGCGGGAGCGGGGATGAGCAGTTCTTC.